This T cell receptor beta chain was sequenced in a study of blood T cell repertoires in COVID-19 (dated by TCRdb to 2018 to 2020). For the wider study: Samples covering the acute and convalescent phases of COVID-19 were provided by collaborators in the United States, Italy and Spain. The repertoires were released in a freely available public database meant as a resource for research on the immune response to SARS-CoV-2. The sample metadata nearly always contained a de-identified subject ID, COVID-19 status, age in years and sex. Deeply sampled blood TCRbeta repertoires from subjects exposed to, actively infected with, or recovered from COVID-19 were included in the dataset. Where available, HLA class I and class II types were taken from metadata supplied by the sample provider and were not determined by assay-based typing. The prospective study material was composed of cDNA or gDNA derived from T cells, B-cell-depleted T cells, or PBMCs. Samples were obtained from the ongoing ImmuneRACE study (first 160 participants) and from 1,254 subjects provided by 6 global collaborators. Broad study findings and their caveats: The quantity of clinical and demographic metadata differed by source and by participant and was supplied without curation.

The immunoSEQ Assay, a bias-controlled multiplex PCR, was used to amplify TCRbeta CDR3 regions from genomic DNA. As for how the authors treated the data: Nucleated cell counts per sample were estimated from amplification of reference gene primers within the assay. Sequence reads were collapsed and filtered to measure the absolute abundance of every unique TCRbeta CDR3 rearrangement. For each sample, productive Simpson clonality was calculated as the square root of Simpson's diversity index across productive rearrangements. The clones in this table, taken by TCRdb from immuneACCESS, are in-frame only. Not every clone is retained; where verified, under half of the shortfall comes from an unresolved V gene, and the cause of the rest is unknown. Clonal size and the V and J genes are those of that table, whereas D and trimming came from the DNA. The sample data list hundreds of thousands of clones, and 84% of these were observed just once. Nearly 20% of the sample goes to the ten largest clones.

From the cysteine through the phenylalanine, the CDR3 covers 15 amino acids. Just the 45-base CDR3 DNA is kept, in frame starting at base 1. Based on the germline V gene, the CDR1 and CDR2 sequences are MNHEY and SVGAGI. V has 8 bases trimmed and J has 3 bases trimmed; junction bases matching no gene number 11. Whole blood was collected in K2EDTA tubes by collaborating institutions according to the institutions' own protocols. For TCRbeta analysis, collaborators shipped samples in one of three forms: frozen whole blood, isolated PBMCs, or DNA extracted from either of those sample types. As to this clone: Its binding antigen is unknown. No per-base quality is available; no much larger clone lies one base away.

The rearrangement combines TRBV6-5 with TRBJ1-1, and 8 junctional nucleotides match TRBD1. Input material: peripheral blood. This sequence originates from a man aged 25-40 years with active or convalescent COVID-19. CDR3 loop: CASYRGTKGDTEAFF. Here is the DNA: TGTGCCAGCTACAGGGGGACCAAGGGGGACACTGAAGCTTTCTTT.